The T cell receptor beta chain under discussion was sequenced for a study of blood T cells in healthy people across ages. Study background: Capture by template switching was about one barcoded beta molecule per two T cells. Notes on the study in general: Getting older went along with TCR beta diversity per million T cells dropping roughly linearly.

Donors each provided 8 to 10 milliliters of peripheral blood. Germline V gene lookup returns CDR1 SEHNR and CDR2 FQNEAQ (reference sequence). The CDR3 spans 14 residues. The V segment lost 3 bases and the J segment 6 bases; nucleotides outside the gene matches: 4. The authors ran a second PCR of 7 to 11 cycles using a sample-barcoded 5' primer and a J-beta primer mix. Every cDNA molecule bore a tag from a template-switch adaptor containing 12 random nucleotides. MiXCR was run by TCRdb on the 5' RACE reads, yielding one entry per CDR3 protein. The sample gives fewer than 2,000,000 distinct CDR3 sequences, roughly 43% of which show up once; 23% is in the top ten. This clonotype has only a few counts. Its target is unknown.

This chain connects TRBV7-9 to TRBJ1-2, with 10 bases matching TRBD1. The source material was blood. The clonotype comes from a human donor in good health. CDR3 residues: CASSLGQGIDGYTF. In nucleotides, the CDR3 is TGTGCCAGCAGCTTGGGACAGGGGATCGATGGCTACACCTTC.